This TCR beta chain was sequenced during a study of blood T cells in healthy people across ages. Study-wide background: Template switching captured about one barcoded beta molecule per two T cells. Overall study findings and caveats: Naive CD4+ cell counts and diversity both ran higher in long-lived than in aged donors. TCR beta diversity correlated strongly with naive T cell percentage.

Turning to this clonotype: Antigen: not known.

This CDR3 has 14 amino acids. Trimming shortened V by 5 bases and J by 8 bases, and 17 bases separated the two germline ends. The V gene's germline CDR1 is PRHDT and CDR2 FYEKMQ (reference sequence). Together with a sample-barcoded 5' primer, a J-beta primer mix was included in a second PCR lasting about 7 to 12 cycles. TCRdb used MiXCR to reprocess the 5' RACE reads, holding one entry per CDR3 protein. The table shows 700,000 to 850,000 distinct CDR3 sequences, with 36% occurring only once. V gene TRBV13 combines with J gene TRBJ2-3; maybe TRBD1 (6 bases). Sequenced sample: blood. The sequence came from a man younger than 35 in good health. The CDR3 DNA is TGTGCCAGCAGCCCGCGGACAGTAGCAATTACGCAGTATTTT. It yields the protein CASSPRTVAITQYF.